These T cell receptor beta chains were read from a single sample in a study of blood T cell repertoires in COVID-19. The repertoire was sequenced with immunoSEQ multiplex PCR; TCRdb's copy has only in-frame clones and lacks some. The data contain approximately 400,000 clones, around 88% of them singletons. Sequencing input: peripheral blood. These receptors came from a woman aged 50 to 60 with COVID-19, enrolled during active disease. CDR3s include the opening cysteine and the closing phenylalanine or tryptophan. The order of the fields is V gene, clone size, CDR3 length, J gene, CDR3 protein. The size field is filled for only some rows; it gives once, few, many or a size class.

v_gene: TRBV5-4
abundance: NA
len: 17
j_gene: TRBJ2-3
CDR3aa: CASSSGLAGASTDTQYF

v_gene: TRBV3-1/TRBV3-2
abundance: once
len: 15
j_gene: TRBJ2-1
CDR3aa: CASSQDALDFNEQFF

v_gene: TRBV28
abundance: few
len: 14
j_gene: TRBJ1-5
CDR3aa: CASSFPPRGQPQHF

v_gene: TRBV7-7
abundance: NA
len: 13
j_gene: TRBJ2-1
CDR3aa: CASSPQTTGVQFF

v_gene: TRBV6-4
abundance: NA
len: 16
j_gene: TRBJ1-6
CDR3aa: CASSDTDRGNGSPLHF

v_gene: TRBV4-2
abundance: NA
len: 19
j_gene: TRBJ2-6
CDR3aa: CASSQGGSGPLSGANVLTF

v_gene: TRBV3-1/TRBV3-2
abundance: NA
len: 15
j_gene: TRBJ2-2
CDR3aa: CASSVGTSGTGELFF

v_gene: TRBV2
abundance: NA
len: 15
j_gene: TRBJ2-3
CDR3aa: CASRRGGTSTDTQYF

v_gene: TRBV28
abundance: NA
len: 15
j_gene: TRBJ1-1
CDR3aa: CASSLVTGEATEAFF

v_gene: TRBV6-4
abundance: NA
len: 12
j_gene: TRBJ1-1
CDR3aa: CASRGTGTKAFF

v_gene: TRBV24-1
abundance: NA
len: 16
j_gene: TRBJ2-1
CDR3aa: CATSDLVAGGYNEQFF

v_gene: TRBV9
abundance: NA
len: 16
j_gene: TRBJ1-2
CDR3aa: CASSVDHGGASYGYTF

v_gene: TRBV2
abundance: NA
len: 15
j_gene: TRBJ2-7
CDR3aa: CASSTRTGVSYEQYF

v_gene: TRBV9
abundance: NA
len: 14
j_gene: TRBJ2-1
CDR3aa: CASSVAGGLGEQFF

v_gene: TRBV2
abundance: NA
len: 16
j_gene: TRBJ1-4
CDR3aa: CASRPGVVATNEKLFF

v_gene: TRBV6-5
abundance: few
len: 12
j_gene: TRBJ1-5
CDR3aa: CASSPPGQPQHF

v_gene: TRBV7-9
abundance: NA
len: 16
j_gene: TRBJ1-1
CDR3aa: CASSLEPWTGGTEAFF

v_gene: TRBV2
abundance: NA
len: 14
j_gene: TRBJ2-7
CDR3aa: CASSYRDFGVEQYF

v_gene: TRBV4-1
abundance: NA
len: 14
j_gene: TRBJ1-1
CDR3aa: CASSQDGDQGEAFF

v_gene: TRBV7-2
abundance: NA
len: 11
j_gene: TRBJ2-3
CDR3aa: CASSAAGTQYF

v_gene: TRBV5-1
abundance: NA
len: 14
j_gene: TRBJ1-2
CDR3aa: CASSPQGGGYGYTF

v_gene: TRBV3-1/TRBV3-2
abundance: NA
len: 16
j_gene: TRBJ2-3
CDR3aa: CASSPSSGVNTDTQYF

v_gene: TRBV2
abundance: NA
len: 12
j_gene: TRBJ1-2
CDR3aa: CARAKTGDGYTF

v_gene: TRBV19
abundance: NA
len: 13
j_gene: TRBJ2-1
CDR3aa: CASSIGGRNEQFF

v_gene: TRBV7-9
abundance: NA
len: 13
j_gene: TRBJ1-2
CDR3aa: CASSSDRSYGYTF

v_gene: TRBV5-1
abundance: NA
len: 15
j_gene: TRBJ2-7
CDR3aa: CASSFYGTGGYEQYF

v_gene: TRBV6-5
abundance: once
len: 14
j_gene: TRBJ1-6
CDR3aa: CASSSPGLYSPLHF

v_gene: TRBV30
abundance: few
len: 14
j_gene: TRBJ1-5
CDR3aa: CAWSLRGHGQPQHF

v_gene: TRBV3-1/TRBV3-2
abundance: NA
len: 14
j_gene: TRBJ1-5
CDR3aa: CASSPRTGDQPQHF

v_gene: TRBV21-1
abundance: NA
len: 14
j_gene: TRBJ2-7
CDR3aa: CASSALTRPYEQYF

v_gene: TRBV13
abundance: NA
len: 15
j_gene: TRBJ2-3
CDR3aa: CASSLGRGSTDTQYF

v_gene: TRBV5-4
abundance: once
len: 15
j_gene: TRBJ1-2
CDR3aa: CASSLDRGTNYGYTF

v_gene: TRBV5-6
abundance: NA
len: 12
j_gene: TRBJ2-7
CDR3aa: CASMGLSYEQYF

v_gene: TRBV2
abundance: NA
len: 14
j_gene: TRBJ1-1
CDR3aa: CASRGTGEITEAFF

v_gene: TRBV30
abundance: few
len: 14
j_gene: TRBJ1-2
CDR3aa: CAWSVRTPSGGYTF

v_gene: TRBV5-1
abundance: NA
len: 14
j_gene: TRBJ1-1
CDR3aa: CASSAGTLNTEAFF

v_gene: TRBV9
abundance: NA
len: 15
j_gene: TRBJ2-1
CDR3aa: CASSGGTISYNEQFF